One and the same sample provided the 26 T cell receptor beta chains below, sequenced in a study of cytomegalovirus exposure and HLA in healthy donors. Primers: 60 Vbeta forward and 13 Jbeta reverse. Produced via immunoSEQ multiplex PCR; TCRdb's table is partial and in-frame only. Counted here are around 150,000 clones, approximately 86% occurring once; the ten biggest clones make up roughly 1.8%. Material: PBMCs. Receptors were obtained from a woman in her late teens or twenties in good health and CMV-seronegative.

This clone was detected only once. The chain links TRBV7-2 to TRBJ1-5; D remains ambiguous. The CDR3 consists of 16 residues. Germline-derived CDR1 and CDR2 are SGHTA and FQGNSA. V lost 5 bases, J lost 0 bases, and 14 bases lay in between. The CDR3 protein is CASSREADSSNQPQHF. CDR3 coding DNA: TGTGCCAGCAGCCGAGAGGCGGACTCTAGCAATCAGCCCCAGCATTTT.

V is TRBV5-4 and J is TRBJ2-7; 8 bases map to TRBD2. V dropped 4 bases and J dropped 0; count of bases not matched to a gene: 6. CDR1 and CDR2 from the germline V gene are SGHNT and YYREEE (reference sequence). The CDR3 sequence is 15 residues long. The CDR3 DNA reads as TGTGCCAGCAGCCCATTTAGCGGGAACTCCTACGAGCAGTACTTC. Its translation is CASSPFSGNSYEQYF.

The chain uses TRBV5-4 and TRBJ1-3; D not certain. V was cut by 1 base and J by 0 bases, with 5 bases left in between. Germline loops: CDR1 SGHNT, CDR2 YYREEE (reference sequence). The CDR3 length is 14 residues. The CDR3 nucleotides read TGTGCCAGCAGCTTGCCCAGCTCTGGAAACACCATATATTTT. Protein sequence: CASSLPSSGNTIYF.

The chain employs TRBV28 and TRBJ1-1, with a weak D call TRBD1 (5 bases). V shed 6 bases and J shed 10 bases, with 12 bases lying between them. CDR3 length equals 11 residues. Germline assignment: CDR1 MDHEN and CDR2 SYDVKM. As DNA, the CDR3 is TGTGCCAGCAGGGGGGGTGCGGGAGCTTTCTTT. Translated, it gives CASRGGAGAFF.

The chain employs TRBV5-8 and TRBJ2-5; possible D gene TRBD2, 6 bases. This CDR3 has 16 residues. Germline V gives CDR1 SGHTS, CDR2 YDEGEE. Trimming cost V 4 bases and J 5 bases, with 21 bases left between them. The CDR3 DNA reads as TGTGCCAGCAGCGTACACTTCCACGCGGGAATGGAGACCCAGTACTTC. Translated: CASSVHFHAGMETQYF.

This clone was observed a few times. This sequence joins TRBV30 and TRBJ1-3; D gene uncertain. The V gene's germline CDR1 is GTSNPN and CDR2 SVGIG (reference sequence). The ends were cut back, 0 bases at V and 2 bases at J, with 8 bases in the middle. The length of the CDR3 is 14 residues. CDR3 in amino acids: CAWSVSGTGNTIYF. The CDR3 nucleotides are TGTGCCTGGAGTGTATCCGGGACTGGAAACACCATATATTTT.

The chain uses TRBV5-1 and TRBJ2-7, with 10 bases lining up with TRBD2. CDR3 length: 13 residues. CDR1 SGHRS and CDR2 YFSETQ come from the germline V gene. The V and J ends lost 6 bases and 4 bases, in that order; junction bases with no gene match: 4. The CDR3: CASKASGGYEQYF. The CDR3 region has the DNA TGCGCCAGCAAGGCTAGCGGGGGTTACGAGCAGTACTTC.

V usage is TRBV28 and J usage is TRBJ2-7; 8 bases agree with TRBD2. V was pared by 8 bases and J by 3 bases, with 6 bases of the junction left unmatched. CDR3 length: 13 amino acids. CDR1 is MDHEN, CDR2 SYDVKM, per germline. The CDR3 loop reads CASAQREFYEQYF. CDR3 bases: TGTGCCAGCGCCCAGCGGGAGTTCTACGAGCAGTACTTC.

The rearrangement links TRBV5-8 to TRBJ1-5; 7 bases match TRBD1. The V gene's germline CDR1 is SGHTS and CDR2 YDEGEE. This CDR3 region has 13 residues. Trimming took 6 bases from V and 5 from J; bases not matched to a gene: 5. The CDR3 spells CASNKDRDQPQHF. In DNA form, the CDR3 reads TGTGCCAGCAACAAAGACAGGGATCAGCCCCAGCATTTT.

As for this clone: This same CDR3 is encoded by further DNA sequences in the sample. The CDR3 sequence: CASSVRQGMNTEAFF. The CDR3 DNA reads as TGCGCCAGCAGCGTCCGACAGGGGATGAACACTGAAGCTTTCTTT. This chain joins TRBV5-1 and TRBJ1-1, with TRBD1 matching over 8 bases. The CDR3 is 15 residues long. The ends lost 4 bases at V and 0 bases at J; junction bases unmatched: 5. Germline V CDR1 and CDR2: SGHRS, YFSETQ.

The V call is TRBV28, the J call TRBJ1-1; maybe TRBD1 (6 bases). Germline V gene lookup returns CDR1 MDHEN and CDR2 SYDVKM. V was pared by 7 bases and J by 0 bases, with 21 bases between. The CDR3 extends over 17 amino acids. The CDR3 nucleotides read TGTGCCAGCAACATTCGGGGGGGCAGCGAGGTGAACACTGAAGCTTTCTTT. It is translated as CASNIRGGSEVNTEAFF. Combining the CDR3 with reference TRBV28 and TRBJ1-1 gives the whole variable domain DVKVTQSSRYLVKRTGEKVFLECVQDMDHENMFWYRQDPGLGLRLIYFSYDVKMKEKGDIPEGYSVSREKKERFSLILESASTNQTSMYLCASNIRGGSEVNTEAFFGQGTRLTVV.

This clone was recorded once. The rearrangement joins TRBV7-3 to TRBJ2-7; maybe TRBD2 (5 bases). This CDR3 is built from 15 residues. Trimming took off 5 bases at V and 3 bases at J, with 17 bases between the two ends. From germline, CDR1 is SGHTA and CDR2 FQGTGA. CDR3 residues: CASSPNPGTNYEQYF. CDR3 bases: TGTGCCAGCAGCCCTAACCCGGGAACCAACTACGAGCAGTACTTC.

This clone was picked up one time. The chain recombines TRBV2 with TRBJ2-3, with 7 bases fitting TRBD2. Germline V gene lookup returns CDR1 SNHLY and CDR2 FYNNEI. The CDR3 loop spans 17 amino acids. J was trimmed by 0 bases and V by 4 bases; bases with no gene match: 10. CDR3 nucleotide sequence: TGTGCCAGCAGTGCAGGCTATCTAGCGGATAGCACAGATACGCAGTATTTT. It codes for CASSAGYLADSTDTQYF. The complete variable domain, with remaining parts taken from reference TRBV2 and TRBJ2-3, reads EPEVTQTPSHQVTQMGQEVILRCVPISNHLYFYWYRQILGQKVEFLVSFYNNEISEKSEIFDDQFSVERPDGSNFTLKIRSTKLEDSAMYFCASSAGYLADSTDTQYFGPGTRLTVL.

The CDR3 sequence is CASMVQQGITGELFF. The CDR3, as DNA: TGTGCCAGCATGGTTCAGCAGGGGATAACCGGGGAGCTGTTTTTT. V is TRBV27 and J is TRBJ2-2; D might be TRBD1 (6 bases). The CDR3 is 15 residues long. V lost 7 bases, J lost 5 bases, and 17 bases lay in between. Per the germline V gene, CDR1 is MNHEY and CDR2 is SMNVEV (reference sequence).

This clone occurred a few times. The CDR3 protein is CASSVASSYNEQFF. In nucleotides, the CDR3 is TGTGCCAGCAGCGTGGCAAGCTCCTACAATGAGCAGTTCTTC. The rearrangement uses TRBV9 and TRBJ2-1, with no clear D. CDR1 SGDLS and CDR2 YYNGEE come from the germline V gene. V was pared by 2 bases and J by 0 bases, with 6 bases between. The CDR3 extends over 14 amino acids. Full variable domain (outside the CDR3, taken from reference TRBV9 and TRBJ2-1): DSGVTQTPKHLITATGQRVTLRCSPRSGDLSVYWYQQSLDQGLQFLIQYYNGEERAKGNILERFSAQQFPDLHSELNLSSLELGDSALYFCASSVASSYNEQFFGPGTRLTVL.

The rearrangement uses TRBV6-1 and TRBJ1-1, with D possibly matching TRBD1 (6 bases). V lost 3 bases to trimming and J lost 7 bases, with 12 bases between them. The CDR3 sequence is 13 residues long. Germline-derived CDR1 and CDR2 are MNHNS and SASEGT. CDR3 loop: CASSEGADSEAFF. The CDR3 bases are TGTGCCAGCAGTGAGGGGGCCGACAGTGAAGCTTTCTTT.

The CDR3 nucleotides read TGTGCCAGCAGCTTAGGAGACAGACGTAACACTGAAGCTTTCTTT. This translates into CASSLGDRRNTEAFF. The gene calls are TRBV7-9 and TRBJ1-1; perhaps TRBD1 as D (5 bases). V gave up 1 base and J gave up 2 bases, with 11 bases separating them. Germline V gene data show CDR1 as SEHNR and CDR2 as FQNEAQ (reference sequence). This CDR3 is built from 15 residues.

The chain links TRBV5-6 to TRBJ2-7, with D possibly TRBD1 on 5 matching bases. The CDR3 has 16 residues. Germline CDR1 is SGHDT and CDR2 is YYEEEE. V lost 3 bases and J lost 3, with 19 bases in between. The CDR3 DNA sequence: TGTGCCAGCAGCTCCCTCGGGCCGACAGCCCTCTACGAGCAGTACTTC. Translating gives CASSSLGPTALYEQYF. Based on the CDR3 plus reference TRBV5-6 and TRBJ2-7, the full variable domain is DAGVTQSPTHLIKTRGQQVTLRCSPKSGHDTVSWYQQALGQGPQFIFQYYEEEERQRGNFPDRFSGHQFPNYSSELNVNALLLGDSALYLCASSSLGPTALYEQYFGPGTRLTVT.

CDR3 in amino acids: CASSFGGGSWGNQPQHF. The CDR3 DNA reads TGTGCCAGCAGCTTTGGCGGGGGCTCTTGGGGCAATCAGCCCCAGCATTTT. The chain combines TRBV5-8 with TRBJ1-5; TRBD1 is a possible D gene (6 bases). CDR3 length: 17 residues. With 2 bases removed from V and 2 bases from J, the gap between germline ends came to 17 bases. Germline V gene data show CDR1 as SGHTS and CDR2 as YDEGEE.

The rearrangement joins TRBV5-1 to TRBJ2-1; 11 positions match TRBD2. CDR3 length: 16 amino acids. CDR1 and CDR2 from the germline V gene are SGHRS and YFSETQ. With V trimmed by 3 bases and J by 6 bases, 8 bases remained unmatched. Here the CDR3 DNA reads TGCGCCAGCAGCTCCCGACTAGCGGGACTTATCAATGAGCAGTTCTTC. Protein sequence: CASSSRLAGLINEQFF. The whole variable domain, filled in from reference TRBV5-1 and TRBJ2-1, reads KAGVTQTPRYLIKTRGQQVTLSCSPISGHRSVSWYQQTPGQGLQFLFEYFSETQRNKGNFPGRFSGRQFSNSRSEMNVSTLELGDSALYLCASSSRLAGLINEQFFGPGTRLTVL.

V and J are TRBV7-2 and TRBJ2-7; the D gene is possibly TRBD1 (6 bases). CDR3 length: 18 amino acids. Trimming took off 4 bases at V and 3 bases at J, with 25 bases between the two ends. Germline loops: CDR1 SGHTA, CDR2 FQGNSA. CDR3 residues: CASSSAQAGETIYYEQYF. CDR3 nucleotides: TGTGCCAGCAGCTCCGCCCAGGCAGGGGAAACAATTTACTACGAGCAGTACTTC.

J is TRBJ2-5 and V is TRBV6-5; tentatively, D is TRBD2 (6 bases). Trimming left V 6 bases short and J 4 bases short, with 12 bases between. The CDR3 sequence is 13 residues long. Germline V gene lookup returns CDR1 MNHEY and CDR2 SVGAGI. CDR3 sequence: CASRTGVRETQYF. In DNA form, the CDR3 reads TGTGCCAGCAGGACGGGGGTTAGAGAGACCCAGTACTTC.

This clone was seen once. DNA of the CDR3: TGCAGCGCCTACAGGGTGGGGAACATTCAGTACTTC. Amino acids: CSAYRVGNIQYF. The chain combines TRBV29-1 with TRBJ2-4; TRBD1 is a possible D gene (6 bases). Trimming stripped 7 bases from V and 7 bases from J, with 14 bases between. CDR1 SQVTM and CDR2 ANQGSEA come from the germline V gene. This CDR3 has 12 residues.

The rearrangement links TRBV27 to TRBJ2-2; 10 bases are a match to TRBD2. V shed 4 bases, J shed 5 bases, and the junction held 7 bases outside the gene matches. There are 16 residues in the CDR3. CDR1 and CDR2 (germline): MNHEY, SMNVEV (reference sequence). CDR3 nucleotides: TGTGCCAGCAGTTCGGGACTAGCGTGGCGAACCGGGGAGCTGTTTTTT. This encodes CASSSGLAWRTGELFF.

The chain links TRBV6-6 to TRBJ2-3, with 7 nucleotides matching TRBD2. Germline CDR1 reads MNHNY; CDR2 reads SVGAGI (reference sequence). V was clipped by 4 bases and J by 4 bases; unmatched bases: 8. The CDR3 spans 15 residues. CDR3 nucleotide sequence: TGTGCCAGCAGTTCGTCGACTAGCCCCCCAGATACGCAGTATTTT. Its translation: CASSSSTSPPDTQYF.

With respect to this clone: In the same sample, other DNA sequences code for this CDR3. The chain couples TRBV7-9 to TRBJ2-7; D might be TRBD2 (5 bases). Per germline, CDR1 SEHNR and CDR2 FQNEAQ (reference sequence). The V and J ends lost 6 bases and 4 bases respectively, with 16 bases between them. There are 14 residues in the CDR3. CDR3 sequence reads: CASSQGLAGYEQYF. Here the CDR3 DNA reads TGTGCCAGCAGTCAAGGCCTAGCCGGGTACGAGCAGTACTTC.